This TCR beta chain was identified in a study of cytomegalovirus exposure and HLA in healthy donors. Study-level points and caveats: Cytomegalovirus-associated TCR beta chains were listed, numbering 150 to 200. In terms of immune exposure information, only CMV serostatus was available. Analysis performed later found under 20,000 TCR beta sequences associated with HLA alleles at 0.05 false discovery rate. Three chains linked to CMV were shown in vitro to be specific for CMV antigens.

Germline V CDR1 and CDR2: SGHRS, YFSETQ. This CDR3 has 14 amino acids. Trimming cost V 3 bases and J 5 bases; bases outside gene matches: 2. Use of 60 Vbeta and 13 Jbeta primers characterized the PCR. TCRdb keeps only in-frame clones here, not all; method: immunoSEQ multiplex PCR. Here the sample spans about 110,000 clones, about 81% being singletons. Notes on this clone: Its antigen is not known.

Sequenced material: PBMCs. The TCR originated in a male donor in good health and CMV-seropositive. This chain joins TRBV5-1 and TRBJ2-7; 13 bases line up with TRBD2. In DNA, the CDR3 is TGCGCCAGCAGCTGGGGGACTAGCGGGGACGAGCAGTACTTC. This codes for CASSWGTSGDEQYF.